This TCR beta chain was sequenced for a study of cytomegalovirus exposure and HLA in healthy donors. Study results and limitations: An analysis that came later showed most CMV-associated TCR beta chains appearing HLA-restricted. The availability of immune exposure information extended only to CMV serostatus. Later on, an analysis found that several of the most significant clusters appeared to be linked to common viral pathogens, which included parvovirus B19. Across donors, sequencing depth was assumed by presence/absence analyses to be roughly uniform.

In the case of this clone: Its antigen is unidentified.

A multiplex PCR was run with 60 Vbeta primers and 13 Jbeta primers. The protocol was immunoSEQ multiplex PCR, while the TCRdb copy is restricted to in-frame clones and leaves out a portion. The table shows hundreds of thousands of clones, with around 80% occurring only once. The CDR3 has 15 residues. V was pared by 1 base and J by 3 bases, with 6 bases of the junction left unmatched. CDR1 and CDR2 (germline): SGHRS, YFSETQ. The rearrangement uses TRBV5-1 and TRBJ1-2; 7 bases line up with TRBD1. Material: PBMCs. This TCR was recovered from a boy aged 5-17 years in good health and CMV-seronegative. CDR3 sequence reads: CASSLRGPIDYGYTF. The DNA of the CDR3 is TGCGCCAGCAGCTTGAGGGGGCCTATTGACTATGGCTACACCTTC.